This T cell receptor beta chain was documented in a study of identical twins. This clonotype was recorded a few times. TCRdb recomputed calls from the 5' RACE reads with MiXCR, one row per CDR3 protein. The repertoire has more than 600,000 distinct CDR3 sequences, roughly 18% of them found once; the top ten carry around 13%. Germline CDR1 reads SGHRS; CDR2 reads YFSETQ. The CDR3 sequence is 15 residues long. Trimming cost V 0 bases and J 3 bases, with 12 bases left between them. The data also belong to a second study, concerning T cells expressing NK-cell markers. That investigation notes: Most of the eight sequenced donors were HCMV-seropositive; one was seronegative. For several donors, the dominant NKG2C+ clonotypes made up roughly 1.0-7.0% of their CD8+ T cells.

Sample: PBMCs. The chain recombines TRBV5-1 with TRBJ2-5, with D unresolved. The sequence was obtained from a woman aged 18-29 years in good health. This CDR3 is CASSLGGTTEETQYF. The CDR3 nucleotides read TGCGCCAGCAGCTTGGGAGGCACAACTGAAGAGACCCAGTACTTC.